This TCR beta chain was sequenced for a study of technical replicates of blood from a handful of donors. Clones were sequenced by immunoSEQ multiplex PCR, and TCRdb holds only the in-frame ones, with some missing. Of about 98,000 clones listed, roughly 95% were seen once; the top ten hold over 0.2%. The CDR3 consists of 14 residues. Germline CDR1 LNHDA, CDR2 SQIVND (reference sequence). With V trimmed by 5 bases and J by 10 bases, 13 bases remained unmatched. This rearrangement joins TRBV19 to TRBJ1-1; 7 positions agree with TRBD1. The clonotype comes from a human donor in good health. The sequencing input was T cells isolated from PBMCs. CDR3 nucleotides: TGTGCCAGTAGTTTCATCGCTACAGGGGAACGAGCTTTCTTT. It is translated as CASSFIATGERAFF. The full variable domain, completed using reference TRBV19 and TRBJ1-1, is DGGITQSPKYLFRKEGQNVTLSCEQNLNHDAMYWYRQDPGQGLRLIYYSQIVNDFQKGDIAEGYSVSREKKESFPLTVTSAQKNPTAFYLCASSFIATGERAFFGQGTRLTVV.